This entry describes one T cell receptor (beta chain). Generated by immunoSEQ multiplex PCR, the TCRdb table keeps only in-frame clones and is missing some. The table includes roughly 2 million clones, roughly 94% detected once. Every donor was a Caucasian adult from Nashville, Tennessee. These data belong to a study of shared clonotypes between healthy human individuals. Study summary: The plates for each donor numbered three CD4 naive, three CD4 memory, two CD8 naive and one CD8 memory.

Germline V lookup: CDR1 SNHLY, CDR2 FYNNEI. This CDR3 is built from 13 residues. The V and J ends lost 3 bases and 5 bases respectively, with 10 bases between them. This clonotype was sampled from a man younger than 30 in good health. This chain links TRBV2 with TRBJ1-2; D might be TRBD1 (5 bases). Input material: naive CD4+ T cells sorted from blood. Regarding subset: CD45RA+ positively selected. CDR3 sequence reads: CASSEGRAYGYTF. CDR3 in DNA: TGTGCCAGCAGTGAGGGCAGGGCGTATGGCTACACCTTC.